Listed here is a single T cell receptor beta chain. Its binding antigen is unknown. No quality values exist for individual bases; no much larger clone is one base distant. This specimen comes from a study of tumor T cells in aggressive B-cell lymphoma listed by TCRdb under 2017. Receptors were amplified or captured by the immunoSEQ multiplex PCR assay. The table was pulled from immuneACCESS by TCRdb, which kept in-frame rearrangements only. Such tables lose some clones; where checked, under half of the loss comes from unresolved V genes, and the rest has no known cause. For this sample the table gives 9,500 to 12,000 clones, of which 75% to 90% were detected only once. In total, the top ten clones hold about 2.2% of the sample. This receptor was taken from an adult with diffuse large B cell lymphoma. Sequencing was performed on tumor tissue.

The sequence in DNA is TGTGCCAGCAGGGATCCGGGACAGGGCAATGAGCAGTTCTTC. This sequence encodes CASRDPGQGNEQFF. This chain joins TRBV2 to TRBJ2-1; 9 bases in between match TRBD1. The CDR3 has 14 amino acids, counting the end cysteine and phenylalanine. The DNA shown is the 42-base CDR3, in frame from base 1. The V end gives up 6 bases and the J end 6 bases, leaving 6 bases in the junction not matched to a gene. CDR1 SNHLY and CDR2 FYNNEI are derived from the germline V gene.